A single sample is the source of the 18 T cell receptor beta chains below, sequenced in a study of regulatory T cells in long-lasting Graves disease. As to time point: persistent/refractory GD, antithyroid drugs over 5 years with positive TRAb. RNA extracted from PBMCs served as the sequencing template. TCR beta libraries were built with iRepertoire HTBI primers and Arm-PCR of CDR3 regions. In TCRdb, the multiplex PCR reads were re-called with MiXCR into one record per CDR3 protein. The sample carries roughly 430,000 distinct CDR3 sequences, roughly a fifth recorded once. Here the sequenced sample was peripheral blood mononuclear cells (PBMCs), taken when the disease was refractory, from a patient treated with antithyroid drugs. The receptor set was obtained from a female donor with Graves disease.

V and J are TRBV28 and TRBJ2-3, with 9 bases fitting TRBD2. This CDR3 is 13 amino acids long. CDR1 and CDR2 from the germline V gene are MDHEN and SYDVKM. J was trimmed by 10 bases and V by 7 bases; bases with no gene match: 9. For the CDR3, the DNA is TGTGCCAGCACCTCTTCGGCGGGAGGGGCGCAGTATTTT. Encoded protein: CASTSSAGGAQYF.

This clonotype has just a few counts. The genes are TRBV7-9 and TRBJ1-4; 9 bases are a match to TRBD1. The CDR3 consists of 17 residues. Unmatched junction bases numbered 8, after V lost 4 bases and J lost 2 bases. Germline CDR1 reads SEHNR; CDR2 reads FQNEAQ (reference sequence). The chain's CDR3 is CASSSTGGSVTNEKLFF. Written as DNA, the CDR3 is TGTGCCAGCAGCTCGACAGGGGGGTCGGTGACTAATGAAAAACTGTTTTTT.

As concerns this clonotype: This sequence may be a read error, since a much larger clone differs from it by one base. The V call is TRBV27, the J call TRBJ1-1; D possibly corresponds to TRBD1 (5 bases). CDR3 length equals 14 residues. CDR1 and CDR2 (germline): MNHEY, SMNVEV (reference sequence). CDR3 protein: CANSLLGQNTEAFF. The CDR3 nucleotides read TGTGCCAACAGTTTACTCGGACAGAACACTGAAGCTTTCTTT.

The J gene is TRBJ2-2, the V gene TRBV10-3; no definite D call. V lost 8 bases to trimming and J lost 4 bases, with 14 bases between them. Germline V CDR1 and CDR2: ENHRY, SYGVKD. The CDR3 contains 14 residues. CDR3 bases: TGTGCCATCCGGGCAGAGGTTTCCACCGGGGAGCTGTTTTTT. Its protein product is CAIRAEVSTGELFF.

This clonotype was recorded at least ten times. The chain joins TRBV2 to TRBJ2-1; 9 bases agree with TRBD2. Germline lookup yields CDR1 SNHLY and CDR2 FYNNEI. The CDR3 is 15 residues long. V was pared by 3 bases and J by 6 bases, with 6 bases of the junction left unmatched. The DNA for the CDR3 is TGTGCCAGCAGTGAGGATAGCGGGAGAGTCAATGAGCAGTTCTTC. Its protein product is CASSEDSGRVNEQFF.

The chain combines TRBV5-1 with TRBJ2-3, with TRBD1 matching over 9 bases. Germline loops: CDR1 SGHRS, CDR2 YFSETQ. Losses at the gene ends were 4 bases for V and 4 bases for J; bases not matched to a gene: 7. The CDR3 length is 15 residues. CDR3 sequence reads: CASSGGTGSSDTQYF. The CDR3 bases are TGCGCCAGCAGCGGAGGGACAGGGAGCTCAGATACGCAGTATTTT.

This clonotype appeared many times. The CDR3 loop is CATTVAGNTGELFF. The CDR3 DNA sequence: TGTGCCACCACAGTAGCGGGTAACACCGGGGAGCTGTTTTTT. The rearrangement joins TRBV6-1 to TRBJ2-2; the match to TRBD2 covers 7 bases. V gave up 10 bases and J gave up 2 bases; unmatched junction bases: 7. The CDR3 spans 14 residues. Germline V gene sequence: CDR1 MNHNS, CDR2 SASEGT.

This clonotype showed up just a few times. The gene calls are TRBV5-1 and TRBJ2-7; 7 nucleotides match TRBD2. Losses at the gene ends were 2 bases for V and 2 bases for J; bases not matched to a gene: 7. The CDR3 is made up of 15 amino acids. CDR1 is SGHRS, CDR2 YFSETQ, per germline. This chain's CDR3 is CASSLTSAGPYEQYF. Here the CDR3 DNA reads TGCGCCAGCAGCTTAACTAGCGCAGGGCCCTACGAGCAGTACTTC.

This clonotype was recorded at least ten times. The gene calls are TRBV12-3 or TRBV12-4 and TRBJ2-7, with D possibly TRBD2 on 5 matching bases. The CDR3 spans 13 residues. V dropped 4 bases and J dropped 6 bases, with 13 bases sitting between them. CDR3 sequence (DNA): TGTGCCAGCAGTTCCGCCCACCGGGGCGAGCAGTACTTC. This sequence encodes CASSSAHRGEQYF.

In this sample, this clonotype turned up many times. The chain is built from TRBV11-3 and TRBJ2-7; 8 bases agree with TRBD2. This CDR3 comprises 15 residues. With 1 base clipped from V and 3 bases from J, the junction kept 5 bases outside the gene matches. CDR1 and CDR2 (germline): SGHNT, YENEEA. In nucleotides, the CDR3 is TGTGCCAGCAGCTTAGCCAGCGGGAGACACTACGAGCAGTACTTC. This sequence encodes CASSLASGRHYEQYF.

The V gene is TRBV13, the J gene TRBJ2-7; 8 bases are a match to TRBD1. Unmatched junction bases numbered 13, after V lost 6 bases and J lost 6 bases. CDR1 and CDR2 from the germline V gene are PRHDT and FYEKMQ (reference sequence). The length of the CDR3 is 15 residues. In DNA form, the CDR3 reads TGTGCCAGCAGTTACTCAGGGGGCGTTGGACTCGAGCAGTACTTC. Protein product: CASSYSGGVGLEQYF.

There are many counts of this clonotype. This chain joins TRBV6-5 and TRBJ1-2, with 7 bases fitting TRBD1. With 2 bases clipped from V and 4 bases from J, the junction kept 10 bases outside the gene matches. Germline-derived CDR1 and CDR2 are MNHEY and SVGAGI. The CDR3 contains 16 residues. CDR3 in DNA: TGTGCCAGCAGTTACGCGACAGGGTCGGTCGGCTATGGCTACACCTTC. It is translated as CASSYATGSVGYGYTF.

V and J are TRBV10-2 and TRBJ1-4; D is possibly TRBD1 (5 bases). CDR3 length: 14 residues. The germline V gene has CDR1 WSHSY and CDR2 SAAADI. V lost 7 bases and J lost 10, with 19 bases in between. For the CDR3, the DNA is TGCGCCAGCAAGAGCGCCGGGACCGCCGGAAAACTGTTTTTT. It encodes CASKSAGTAGKLFF.

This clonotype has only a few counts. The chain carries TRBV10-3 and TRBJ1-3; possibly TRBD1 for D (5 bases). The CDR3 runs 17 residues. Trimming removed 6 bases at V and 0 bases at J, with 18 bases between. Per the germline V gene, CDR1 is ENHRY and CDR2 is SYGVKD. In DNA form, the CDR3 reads TGTGCCATCAGCCTGCATACCACAGGAGCCTCTGGAAACACCATATATTTT. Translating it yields CAISLHTTGASGNTIYF.

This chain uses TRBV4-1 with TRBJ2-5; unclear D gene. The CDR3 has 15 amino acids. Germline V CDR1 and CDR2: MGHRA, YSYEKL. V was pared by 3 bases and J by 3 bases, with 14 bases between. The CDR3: CASSHRSHSKETQYF. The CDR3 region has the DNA TGCGCCAGCAGCCACCGTAGCCATTCCAAAGAGACCCAGTACTTC.

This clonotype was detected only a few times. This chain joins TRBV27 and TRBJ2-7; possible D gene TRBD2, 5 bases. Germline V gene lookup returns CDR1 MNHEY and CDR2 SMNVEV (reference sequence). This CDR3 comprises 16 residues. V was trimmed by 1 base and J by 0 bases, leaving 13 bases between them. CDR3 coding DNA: TGTGCCAGCAGTTTATGGAGGACTTCCAGCTCCTACGAGCAGTACTTC. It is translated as CASSLWRTSSSYEQYF.

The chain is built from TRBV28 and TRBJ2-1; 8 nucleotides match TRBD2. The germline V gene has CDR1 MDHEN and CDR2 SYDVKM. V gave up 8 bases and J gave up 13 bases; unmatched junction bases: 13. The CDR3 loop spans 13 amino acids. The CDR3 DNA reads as TGTGCCAGCGAAAATCTTTTGCGGGGGGAACAGTTCTTC. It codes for CASENLLRGEQFF.

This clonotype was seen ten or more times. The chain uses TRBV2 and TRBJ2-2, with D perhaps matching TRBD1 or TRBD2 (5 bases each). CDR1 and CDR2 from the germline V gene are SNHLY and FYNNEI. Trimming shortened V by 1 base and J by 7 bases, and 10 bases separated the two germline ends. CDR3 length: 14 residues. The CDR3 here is CASSEGRGDGELFF. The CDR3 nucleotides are TGTGCCAGCAGTGAAGGCCGGGGCGACGGGGAGCTGTTTTTT. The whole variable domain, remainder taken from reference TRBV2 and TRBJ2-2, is EPEVTQTPSHQVTQMGQEVILRCVPISNHLYFYWYRQILGQKVEFLVSFYNNEISEKSEIFDDQFSVERPDGSNFTLKIRSTKLEDSAMYFCASSEGRGDGELFFGEGSRLTVL.